The present entry profiles one T cell receptor (beta chain) with its context. Several immunoSEQ plates held equal portions of the genomic DNA taken from each subset. TCRdb keeps only in-frame clones here, not all; method: immunoSEQ multiplex PCR. The sample consists of 2 million to 2.5 million clones, 95% of them appearing once. The sample originates from a study of shared clonotypes between healthy human individuals. Looked up from germline, CDR1 is GTSNPN and CDR2 is SVGIG (reference sequence). After removal of 1 base from V and 2 bases from J, the junction contained 13 bases not matched to a gene. The CDR3 is 18 amino acids.

The sequenced sample consisted of naive CD4+ T cells sorted from blood. Subset specified: CD45RA+ positively selected. The rearrangement joins TRBV30 to TRBJ1-5, with 8 bases matching TRBD1. This receptor was obtained from a man aged 18 to 35 in good health. The CDR3: CAWSDGTGGLDGNQPQHF. CDR3 nucleotides: TGTGCCTGGAGTGACGGGACAGGAGGTCTTGATGGCAATCAGCCCCAGCATTTT.